A single sample is the source of the 7 T cell receptor beta chains below, sequenced in a study of CD8+ T cells in alopecia areata. Isolated RNA was reverse transcribed into cDNA used as the sequencing template. Sequencing was performed with immunoSEQ multiplex PCR; in TCRdb, only in-frame clones are kept and a portion is missing. The repertoire consists of 110,000 or so clones, with 50% to 60% occurring once and the leading ten covering 23%. The sequenced sample consisted of NKG2D-low CD8+ T cells sorted from blood. Receptors were obtained from a human donor with alopecia areata.

The CDR3 nucleotides are TGTGCCACCAGCAGAGAGGGGGGACAGGGGTTACACATTCAGTACTTC. This gives the protein CATSREGGQGLHIQYF. The chain carries TRBV15 and TRBJ2-4, with 10 bases matching TRBD1. The CDR3 sequence is 16 residues long. Germline CDR1 and CDR2: LNHNV and YYDKDF (reference sequence). The trim removed 0 bases at V and 8 bases at J, leaving 7 bases unmatched.

The chain links TRBV28 to TRBJ2-6; TRBD1 might be the D (6 bases). Per the germline V gene, CDR1 is MDHEN and CDR2 is SYDVKM. The CDR3 length is 23 residues. Between the trimmed V and J ends, which lost 0 bases and 1 base, there was a span of 28 bases. The CDR3 sequence is CASSLWQGQRQNKVESGANVLTF. The CDR3 bases are TGTGCCAGCAGTTTATGGCAGGGGCAACGACAGAACAAAGTCGAATCTGGGGCCAACGTCCTGACTTTC.

The chain links TRBV4-1 to TRBJ1-2; D is perhaps TRBD1 (5 bases). V lost 0 bases and J 1 base, leaving 21 bases between the germline ends. Germline V CDR1 and CDR2: MGHRA, YSYEKL. The CDR3 has 19 amino acids. CDR3 amino acids: CASSQDSAGQEDDNYGYTF. In nucleotides, the CDR3 is TGCGCCAGCAGCCAAGATTCGGCGGGGCAGGAAGACGATAACTATGGCTACACCTTC.

This chain links TRBV7-6 with TRBJ2-7; weak D call: TRBD2 (6 bases). Germline V lookup: CDR1 SGHVS, CDR2 FNYEAQ. Trimming took 3 bases from V and 4 from J, leaving 13 bases between them. The length of the CDR3 is 14 residues. The CDR3 DNA reads as TGTGCCAGCAGCTTGATCGGGGAGGCTTACGAGCAGTACTTC. This gives the protein CASSLIGEAYEQYF.

The chain joins TRBV27 to TRBJ1-1; no firm D call. Trimming shortened V by 3 bases and J by 1 base, and 6 bases separated the two germline ends. Germline CDR1 reads MNHEY; CDR2 reads SMNVEV (reference sequence). The CDR3 is 13 residues long. CDR3 amino acids: CASSFFGNTEAFF. CDR3 bases: TGTGCCAGCAGTTTTTTCGGGAACACTGAAGCTTTCTTT.

This clone turned up a few times. The chain links TRBV12-5 to TRBJ1-3; D not certain. The CDR3 length is 12 residues. The germline gives CDR1 LGHNT, CDR2 FRNRAP. The V end was cut by 7 bases, the J end by 1 base, with 5 bases between. In nucleotides, the CDR3 is TGTGCTAGTGAAGGGTCTGGAAACACCATATATTTT. Encoded protein: CASEGSGNTIYF. Full variable domain (rest looked up from reference TRBV12-5 and TRBJ1-3): DARVTQTPRHKVTEMGQEVTMRCQPILGHNTVFWYRQTMMQGLELLAYFRNRAPLDDSGMPKDRFSAEMPDATLATLKIQPSEPRDSAVYFCASEGSGNTIYFGEGSWLTVV.

V gene TRBV25-1 combines with J gene TRBJ1-1; D gene ambiguous. Germline V lookup: CDR1 MGHDK, CDR2 SYGVNS. With 5 bases removed from V and 3 bases from J, the gap between germline ends came to 7 bases. This CDR3 spans 12 amino acids. CDR3 in DNA: TGTGCCAGCAGTATTGGGTACACTGAAGCTTTCTTT. It yields the protein CASSIGYTEAFF.